This paragraph reports one TCR beta chain. Antigen specificity is unknown. These data belong to a study of graft-versus-host responses after intestinal transplantation. Study details: Recipients had multivisceral, liver-intestinal, or isolated intestinal transplants. Anti-thymocyte globulin induction preceded two to four years of tacrolimus and steroid maintenance in all recipients. Notes on the study in general: In patients with graft-donor T cell macrochimerism, allograft graft-versus-host to host-versus-graft clonal ratios were high.

Repertoires were generated with immunoSEQ multiplex PCR, while TCRdb's copy carries only in-frame clones and drops some. The sample gives about 81,000 clones, about 91% of which show up once; around 0.37% is in the top ten. The clonotype was recovered from a human donor who was the organ donor for an intestinal transplant. Sequenced here: unstimulated CD4+ T cells sorted from spleen or lymph node cells, sampled before transplant.

CDR3 sequence (DNA): TGTGCCAGCAGCCCCTTCACAGGGACAGGCGATGAGCAGTTCTTC. Translation: CASSPFTGTGDEQFF. V and J are TRBV7-8 and TRBJ2-1; 8 nucleotides line up with TRBD1. CDR1 and CDR2 (germline): SGHVS, FQNEAQ. The CDR3 length is 15 residues. Unmatched junction bases numbered 11, after V lost 5 bases and J lost 8 bases.